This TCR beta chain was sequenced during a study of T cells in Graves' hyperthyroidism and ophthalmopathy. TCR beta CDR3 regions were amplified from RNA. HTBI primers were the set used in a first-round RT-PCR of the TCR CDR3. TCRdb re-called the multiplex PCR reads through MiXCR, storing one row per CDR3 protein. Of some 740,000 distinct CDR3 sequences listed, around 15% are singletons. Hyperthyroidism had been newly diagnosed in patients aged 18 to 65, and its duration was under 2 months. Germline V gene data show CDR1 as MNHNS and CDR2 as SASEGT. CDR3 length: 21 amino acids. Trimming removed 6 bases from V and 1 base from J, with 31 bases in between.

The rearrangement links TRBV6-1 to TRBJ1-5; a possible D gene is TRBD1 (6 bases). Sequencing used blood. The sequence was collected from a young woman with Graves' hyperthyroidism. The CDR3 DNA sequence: TGTGCCAGCAGCCGAAAGGGGACAAGGGCGGGATTAGTGGGGAGCAATCAGCCCCAGCATTTT. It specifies CASSRKGTRAGLVGSNQPQHF.